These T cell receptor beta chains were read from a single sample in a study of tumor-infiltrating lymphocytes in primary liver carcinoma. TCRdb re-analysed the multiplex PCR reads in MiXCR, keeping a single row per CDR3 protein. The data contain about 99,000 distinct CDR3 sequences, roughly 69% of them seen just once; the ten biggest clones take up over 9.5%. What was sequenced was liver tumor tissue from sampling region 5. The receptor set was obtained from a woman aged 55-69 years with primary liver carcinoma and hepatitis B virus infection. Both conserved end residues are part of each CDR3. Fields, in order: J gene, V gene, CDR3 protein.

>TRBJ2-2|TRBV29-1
CSAERRGKIGELFF
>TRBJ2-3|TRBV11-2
CVSGLDRETDTQYF
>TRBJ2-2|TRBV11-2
CASSPFVGLTGAGTGEPFF
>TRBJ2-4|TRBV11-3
CASSYRRGGRESIQYF
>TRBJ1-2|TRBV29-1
CSVGGEGSRENCGYTF
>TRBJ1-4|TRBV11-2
CANSFWRGANEKLFF
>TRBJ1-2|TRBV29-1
CSVEEGGARDYGYTF
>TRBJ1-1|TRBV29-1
CGVRQDGNAEAFF
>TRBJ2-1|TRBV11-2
CASNLTHGQGYRCEQFF
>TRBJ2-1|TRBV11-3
CASSLGTSGKLELFF
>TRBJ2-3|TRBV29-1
CSVHPKGRVDTQYF
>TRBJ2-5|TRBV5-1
CSSGPNQETQYF
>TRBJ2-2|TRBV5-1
CASSLGQGANTGELFF
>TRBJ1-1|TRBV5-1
CASSDANTEALF
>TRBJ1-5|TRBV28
CASSFSHGSNQPQHF
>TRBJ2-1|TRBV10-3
CAISWGSGDYNEQFF
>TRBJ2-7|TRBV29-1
CSVGENLAYEQYF
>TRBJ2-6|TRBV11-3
CTSSSEGAGGANVLTF
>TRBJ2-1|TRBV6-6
CVSMEDEQFF
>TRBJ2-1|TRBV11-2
CASSSNGGNEQFF
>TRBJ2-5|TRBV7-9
CASSPGQVTSQYF
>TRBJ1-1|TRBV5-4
CASSLRTGNAFF
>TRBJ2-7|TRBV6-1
CASSDFLPGLLVAYEQYF
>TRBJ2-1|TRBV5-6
CARSIKLARSNNEQFF
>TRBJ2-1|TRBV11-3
CTTSLGDSDEQFF
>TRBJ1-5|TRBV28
CASSPHTYNQTLHF
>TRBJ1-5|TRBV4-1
CASSATVRSLNQPKHF
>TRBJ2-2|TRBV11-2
CASSLRGGSGSIAAGELFF
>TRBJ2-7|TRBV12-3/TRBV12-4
CARSLGDRLAVSSYEQYF
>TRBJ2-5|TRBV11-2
CASSLESKGTQYF
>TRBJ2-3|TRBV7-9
CASSKTSGGAIAYF
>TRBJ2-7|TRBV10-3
CAISEGQGALTLHYEQYF
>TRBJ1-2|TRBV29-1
CSVEEEGSRENYGYTF
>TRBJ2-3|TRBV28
CASSSPVTVHF
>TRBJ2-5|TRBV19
CASSRQGLKETQYF
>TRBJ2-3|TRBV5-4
CASSTPTVDTRYF
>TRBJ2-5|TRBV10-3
CAIGEPQQGRGTQYF
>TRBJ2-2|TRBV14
CAGSHGLAGTGELLF
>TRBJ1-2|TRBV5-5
CASSKGVGYGYTF
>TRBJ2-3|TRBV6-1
CASNLEQETDTQYF
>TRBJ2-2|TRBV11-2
CASSSSTRGGGELFF
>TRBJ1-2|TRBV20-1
CSARGGNRDGYTF
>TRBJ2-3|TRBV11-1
CSSSLDWGSDMQYF
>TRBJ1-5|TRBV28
CASTPHKYNQPQHF
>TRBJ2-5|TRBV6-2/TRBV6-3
CASIRLAGAPAQETQYF
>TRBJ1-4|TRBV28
CASSPPGQGATNEKLFF
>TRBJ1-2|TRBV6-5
CASSYQQWRLGDYTF
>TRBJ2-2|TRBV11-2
CASSLERGSGGLFF
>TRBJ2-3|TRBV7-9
CASSHSSSTDTQYF
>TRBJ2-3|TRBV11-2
CANSLRLPTVTQYF
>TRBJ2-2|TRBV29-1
CSAVTGLPGELFF
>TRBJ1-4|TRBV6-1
CARSEEGQGGEKLYF
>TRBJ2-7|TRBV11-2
CASSRLTQGKVYEQYF
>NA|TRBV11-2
CASSFADNEQYF
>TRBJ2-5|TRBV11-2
CASSSEGGLWGATTQYF
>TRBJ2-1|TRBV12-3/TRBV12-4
CASIRARGDYNEQFF
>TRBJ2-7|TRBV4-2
CASSQEGQDYEQYF